This T cell receptor (beta chain) was obtained from a study of OX40 agonist ivuxolimab in advanced cancers. Notes on the research overall: Ivuxolimab, which targeted the costimulatory receptor OX40 (CD134), was an agonistic, fully human IgG2 monoclonal antibody. Intravenous ivuxolimab was administered to patients every 2 weeks at six dose levels: 0.01, 0.1, 0.3, 1.5, 3 and 10 mg/kg. The point of sequencing TCRbeta in the periphery was to test whether ivuxolimab changed TCR sequence diversity and drove clonal T-cell expansion. Patients were allowed to have had prior anti-PD-1, anti-PD-L1 or anti-CTLA-4 therapy, and around two fifths of the dose-escalation patients had been treated with checkpoint inhibitors. Partial responses occurred in three dose-escalation patients, of whom one had hepatocellular carcinoma and two had cutaneous melanoma. In the dose-escalation cohort, roughly 82% of patients were male, and the mean age was around 65 years with a range of about 20 to 90. The monotherapy dose-escalation portion (N ≈ 50 patients) of the phase I ivuxolimab trial is reported in the paper. Of the roughly 51 dose-escalation patients, hepatocellular carcinoma was present in about 20, melanoma in approximately 15, renal cell carcinoma in 9 and head and neck cancer in 9.

This clone was recorded a few times. Its antigen remains undetermined. Base-call qualities are not available, and no considerably larger clone is one nucleotide away. General study outcomes and caveats: Clonal expansion of both CD4+ and CD8+ blood T cells was observed from baseline to week 6 at doses 0.1 to 3.0 mg/kg. Low levels of normalized T-cell clonal expansion were also seen in some nonresponding patients. After ivuxolimab, more expanded clones were found on average in CD8+ T cells than in CD4+ T cells. In the 0.1-3.0 mg/kg groups, partial responders had among the lowest normalized peripheral clonal expansion, particularly in CD8+ T cells. The antigen specificity of the clonally expanded peripheral T cells was not determined.

To sequence the TCRbeta CDR3 region, genomic DNA was isolated from the sorted cells. The immunoSEQ Assay was used for sequencing of TCRbeta CDR3 regions. The table was pulled from immuneACCESS by TCRdb, which kept in-frame rearrangements only. Such tables lose some clones; where checked, under half of the loss comes from unresolved V genes, and the rest has no known cause. The table for this sample lists around 76,000 clones; 80% to 90% of them were counted only once. Of the sample, approximately 3% falls within the top ten clones. The trial excluded patients who had a history of autoimmune disease or who were on systemic immunosuppression. Peripheral blood for TCR sequencing was collected from all dose cohorts at baseline, on cycle 4 day 1, and on cycle 7 day 1. Samples were obtained from an open-label, multicenter, first-in-human phase I dose-escalation trial of ivuxolimab. Adults with locally advanced or metastatic melanoma, renal cell carcinoma, hepatocellular carcinoma or head and neck squamous cell carcinoma were enrolled in the trial. Before TCR sequencing, CD4+ and CD8+ T cells were separately sorted from peripheral blood.

Including cysteine and phenylalanine, the CDR3 has 14 amino acids. The sequence is cut down to CDR3 DNA, 42 bases in frame from base 1. CDR1 and CDR2, per the germline V gene (reference sequence), are SGHKS and YYEKEE. Trimming takes 1 base from V and 5 bases from J, and the germline ends sit 12 bases apart. This TCR came from an adult with an advanced solid tumor such as melanoma, head and neck, liver or kidney cancer. The sample consisted of CD4+ or CD8+ T cells sorted from blood, taken in a trial of the OX40 agonist ivuxolimab. The chain employs TRBV5-5 and TRBJ1-2; a confident D gene designation cannot be given. The DNA sequence is TGTGCCAGCAGCTTGCCCGCGATCTCGTATGGCTACACCTTC. It translates as CASSLPAISYGYTF.